This TCR beta chain derives from a study of blood T cell repertoires in COVID-19. Repertoires were generated with immunoSEQ multiplex PCR, while TCRdb's copy carries only in-frame clones and drops some. The table lists approximately 120,000 clones, about 88% of them singletons. This CDR3 is built from 16 residues. V was clipped by 4 bases and J by 4 bases, with 19 bases between them. Germline CDR1 and CDR2: LGHNA and YNFKEQ. The receptor's source is a woman aged 80 or older with acute or convalescent COVID-19. The chain uses TRBV4-2 and TRBJ1-1, with a weak D call TRBD1 (5 bases). Sequencing was carried out using peripheral blood. The CDR3 protein is CASSRPTGLLGTEAFF. DNA of the CDR3: TGTGCCAGCAGCCGGCCCACAGGCCTATTAGGCACTGAAGCTTTCTTT.